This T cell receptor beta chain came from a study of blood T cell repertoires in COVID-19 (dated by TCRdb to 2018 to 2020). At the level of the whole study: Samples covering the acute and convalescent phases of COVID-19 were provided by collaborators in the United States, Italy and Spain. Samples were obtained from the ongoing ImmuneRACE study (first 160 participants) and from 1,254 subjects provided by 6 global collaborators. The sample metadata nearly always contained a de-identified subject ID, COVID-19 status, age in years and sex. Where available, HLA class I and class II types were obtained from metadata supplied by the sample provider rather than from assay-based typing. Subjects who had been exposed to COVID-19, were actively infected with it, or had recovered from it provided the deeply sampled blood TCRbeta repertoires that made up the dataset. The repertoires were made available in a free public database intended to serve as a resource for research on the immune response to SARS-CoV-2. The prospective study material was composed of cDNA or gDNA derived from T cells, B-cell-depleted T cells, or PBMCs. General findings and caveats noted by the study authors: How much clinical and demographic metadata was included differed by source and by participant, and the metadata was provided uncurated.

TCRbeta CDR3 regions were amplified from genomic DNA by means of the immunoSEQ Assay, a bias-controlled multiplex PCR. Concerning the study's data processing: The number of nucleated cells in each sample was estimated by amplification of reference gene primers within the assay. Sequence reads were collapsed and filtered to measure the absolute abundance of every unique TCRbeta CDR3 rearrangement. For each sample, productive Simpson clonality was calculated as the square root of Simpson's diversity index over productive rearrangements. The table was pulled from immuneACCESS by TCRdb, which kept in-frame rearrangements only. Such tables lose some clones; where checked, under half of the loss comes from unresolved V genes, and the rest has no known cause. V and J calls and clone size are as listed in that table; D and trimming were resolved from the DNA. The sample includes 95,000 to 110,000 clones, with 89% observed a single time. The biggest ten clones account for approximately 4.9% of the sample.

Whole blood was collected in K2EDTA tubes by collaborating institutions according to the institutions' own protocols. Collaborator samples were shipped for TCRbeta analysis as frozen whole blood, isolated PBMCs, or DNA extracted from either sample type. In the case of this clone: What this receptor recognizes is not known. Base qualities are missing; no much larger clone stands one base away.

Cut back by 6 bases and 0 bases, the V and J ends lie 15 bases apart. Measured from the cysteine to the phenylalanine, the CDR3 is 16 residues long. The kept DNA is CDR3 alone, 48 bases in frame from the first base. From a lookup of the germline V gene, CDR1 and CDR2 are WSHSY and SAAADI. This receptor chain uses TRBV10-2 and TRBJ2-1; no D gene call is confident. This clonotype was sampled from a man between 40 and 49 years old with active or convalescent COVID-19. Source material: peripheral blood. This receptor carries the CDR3 CASSHAFQNSYNEQFF. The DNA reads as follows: TGCGCCAGCAGCCACGCCTTCCAGAACTCCTACAATGAGCAGTTCTTC.